The 25 T cell receptor beta chains below come from one sample, sequenced in a study of T cells in Graves' hyperthyroidism and ophthalmopathy. TCR beta CDR3 regions were amplified from RNA. Carried out on the TCR CDR3, a first-round RT-PCR used the HTBI primer set. MiXCR, applied by TCRdb to the multiplex PCR reads, yields one record per CDR3 protein. Among under 450,000 distinct CDR3 sequences listed, approximately 14% were seen once. The sequencing input was blood. The receptors derive from a woman between 18 and 29 years old with Graves' hyperthyroidism.

V is TRBV11-2 and J is TRBJ2-7; TRBD2 agrees at 9 bases. V dropped 1 base and J dropped 2; count of bases not matched to a gene: 3. Per the germline V gene, CDR1 is SGHAT and CDR2 is FQNNGV. The CDR3 has 15 amino acids. The CDR3 nucleotides are TGTGCCAGCAGCTTAGGAGGCGGGGGGGCCTACGAGCAGTACTTC. Translation gives CASSLGGGGAYEQYF.

This rearrangement joins TRBV2 to TRBJ2-3, with 8 bases matching TRBD1. Germline V gives CDR1 SNHLY, CDR2 FYNNEI. The V gene end was trimmed by 7 bases and the J gene end by 2 bases; junction bases not matched to a gene: 8. This CDR3 is built from 15 residues. CDR3 in amino acids: CASTGQGSPTDTQYF. In DNA form, the CDR3 reads TGTGCCAGCACCGGACAGGGTTCCCCCACAGATACGCAGTATTTT.

Details on this clonotype: A much larger clone lies a single base off, so this may be a read error. The chain employs TRBV12-5 and TRBJ2-5; no reliable D call. CDR1 LGHNT and CDR2 FRNRAP come from the germline V gene. V gave up 2 bases and J gave up 5 bases, with 12 bases separating them. The CDR3 extends over 14 amino acids. The chain's CDR3 is CASGLLERGETQYF. CDR3 nucleotide sequence: TGTGCTAGTGGTTTGCTCGAGCGTGGGGAGACCCAGTACTTC.

This clonotype has a count of ten or more. The chain links TRBV3-1 to TRBJ2-7; TRBD2 aligns across 7 bases. Germline CDR1 is LGHDT and CDR2 is YNNKEL (reference sequence). J was trimmed by 2 bases and V by 4 bases; bases with no gene match: 8. CDR3 size: 15 residues. The CDR3, as DNA: TGTGCCAGCAGCCCAAGGGTCGGGGGGACCTACGAGCAGTACTTC. It codes for CASSPRVGGTYEQYF.

The sample holds many counts of this clonotype. V usage is TRBV11-2 and J usage is TRBJ1-3, with unresolved D. CDR1 and CDR2 (germline): SGHAT, FQNNGV. The CDR3 totals 17 residues. Trimming stripped 2 bases from V and 6 bases from J, with 20 bases between. The CDR3 DNA follows: TGTGCCAGCAGCTTAAGCGGAAGTCGAGGGTCAAAAAACACCATATATTTT. Protein sequence: CASSLSGSRGSKNTIYF.

This clonotype was seen at least ten times. The rearrangement links TRBV7-2 to TRBJ2-7, with D possibly matching TRBD2 (7 bases). Trimming stripped 2 bases from V and 7 bases from J, with 12 bases between. The CDR3 spans 13 residues. CDR1 is SGHTA and CDR2 is FQGNSA in the germline V gene. CDR3 region: CASSLKGGTEQYF. CDR3 nucleotide sequence: TGTGCCAGCAGCTTAAAGGGGGGGACAGAGCAGTACTTC.

The sample holds many counts of this clonotype. V and J are TRBV12-5 and TRBJ2-1, with 13 bases aligning to TRBD2. The ends lost 0 bases at V and 10 bases at J; junction bases unmatched: 6. Germline V gene data show CDR1 as LGHNT and CDR2 as FRNRAP. CDR3 length: 16 residues. CDR3 sequence reads: CASGLVLAGGRGEQFF. The CDR3 DNA reads as TGTGCTAGTGGTTTGGTACTAGCGGGAGGGCGGGGGGAGCAGTTCTTC.

This clonotype showed up many times. V gene TRBV7-9 combines with J gene TRBJ2-3, with D perhaps TRBD2 (6 bases). Trimming took off 3 bases at V and 8 bases at J, with 24 bases between the two ends. The CDR3 is 17 amino acids. Germline V gene data show CDR1 as SEHNR and CDR2 as FQNEAQ (reference sequence). The CDR3 nucleotides are TGTGCCAGCAGCTTCCGGGCTAGCGTAAGTTTTGCGGCTACGCAGTATTTT. This gives the protein CASSFRASVSFAATQYF.

At least ten counts were recorded for this clonotype. The genes are TRBV28 and TRBJ2-3, with 7 bases identical to TRBD1. Germline CDR1 MDHEN, CDR2 SYDVKM. The CDR3 covers 17 residues. V was pared by 3 bases and J by 0 bases, with 9 bases of the junction left unmatched. The CDR3 DNA sequence: TGTGCCAGCAGTTTGTGGACAGGTGACACTAGCACAGATACGCAGTATTTT. Translated, it gives CASSLWTGDTSTDTQYF.

This clonotype was counted ten times or more. The chain recombines TRBV4-1 with TRBJ2-5, with 10 bases that match TRBD1. Germline CDR1 MGHRA, CDR2 YSYEKL. J lost 5 bases, V lost 3 bases, and 6 bases had no gene match. This CDR3 comprises 15 residues. The CDR3 loop is CASSQLTGGRETQYF. The CDR3, as DNA: TGCGCCAGCAGCCAGCTGACAGGGGGCAGGGAGACCCAGTACTTC.

Turning to this clonotype: An end of the junction differs from the germline gene, which may be a read error. V is TRBV18 and J is TRBJ1-5; D is unresolved. CDR1 and CDR2 from the germline V gene are KGHSH and LQKENI. The CDR3 length is 16 residues. The CDR3 region has the DNA TGTGCCAGCTCCCCTAGCCGATTGGACCTCAATCAGCCCCGGCATTTT. Amino acid sequence: CASSPSRLDLNQPRHF. Full variable domain (outside the CDR3, taken from reference TRBV18 and TRBJ1-5): NAGVMQNPRHLVRRRGQEARLRCSPMKGHSHVYWYRQLPEEGLKFMVYLQKENIIDESGMPKERFSAEFPKEGPSILRIQQVVRGDSAAYFCASSPSRLDLNQPRHFGDGTRLSIL.

This clonotype was counted a few times. The chain links TRBV27 to TRBJ2-1; TRBD2 agrees at 15 bases. The CDR3 consists of 17 residues. Germline loops: CDR1 MNHEY, CDR2 SMNVEV (reference sequence). Trimming took 0 bases from V and 6 from J; bases not matched to a gene: 3. Here the CDR3 reads CASSLSVGLAGGNEQFF. As DNA, the CDR3 is TGTGCCAGCAGTTTATCAGTGGGACTAGCGGGAGGCAATGAGCAGTTCTTC.

The rearrangement joins TRBV14 to TRBJ1-6; a weak D match, TRBD1 (6 bases). This CDR3 is 14 amino acids long. Between the trimmed V and J ends, which lost 7 bases and 7 bases, there was a span of 14 bases. Germline loops: CDR1 SGHDN, CDR2 FVKESK. DNA for the CDR3: TGTGCCAGCAAAGAGGGGGGCACAAATTCACCCCTCCACTTT. Translation gives CASKEGGTNSPLHF.

This clonotype was counted ten times or more. This chain uses TRBV6-6 with TRBJ2-7, with 8 bases that match TRBD2. The CDR3 covers 15 residues. V shed 0 bases and J 3 bases; nucleotides not matched to a gene: 4. The germline CDR1 and CDR2 sequences are MNHNY and SVGAGI (reference sequence). This CDR3 reads CASSYSAGDFYEQYF. In DNA form, the CDR3 reads TGTGCCAGCAGTTACTCAGCGGGGGATTTCTACGAGCAGTACTTC.

This clonotype was found many times. The chain recombines TRBV11-2 with TRBJ2-5; D is unclear. The CDR3 runs to 13 residues. The germline gives CDR1 SGHAT, CDR2 FQNNGV. Between the trimmed V and J ends, which lost 0 bases and 5 bases, there was a span of 7 bases. The CDR3 DNA follows: TGTGCCAGCAGCTTAGATCGGACGGAGACCCAGTACTTC. Protein product: CASSLDRTETQYF.

This clonotype was recorded many times. V and J are TRBV6-2 or TRBV6-3 and TRBJ2-7, with TRBD1 matching over 8 bases. Losses at the gene ends were 4 bases for V and 2 bases for J; bases not matched to a gene: 10. Germline V gives CDR1 MNHEY, CDR2 SVGEGT. CDR3 length: 16 amino acids. CDR3 bases: TGTGCCAGCAGTTTCCCTCCAGGGGGCCCCCCCTACGAGCAGTACTTC. Amino acid sequence: CASSFPPGGPPYEQYF.

At least ten counts were recorded for this clonotype. The gene calls are TRBV20-1 and TRBJ2-1, with TRBD1 identical over 7 bases. V was clipped by 4 bases and J by 4 bases; unmatched bases: 10. CDR3 size: 15 residues. Germline values: CDR1 DFQATT, CDR2 SNEGSKA (reference sequence). For the CDR3, the DNA is TGCAGTGCTAAAAAACCGGGACAGTTGTACAATGAGCAGTTCTTC. Translating gives CSAKKPGQLYNEQFF.

In the case of this clonotype: At one boundary the junction diverges from the germline segment, which might be a read error. J is TRBJ2-3 and V is TRBV5-1; a weak D match, TRBD1 (5 bases). The CDR3 covers 17 residues. CDR1 and CDR2 from the germline V gene are SGHRS and YFSETQ. The CDR3 bases are TGTGCCAGCAGCTTGGCGCTAGACAGAGTCCGCATAGATACGCAGTATTTT. Translation: CASSLALDRVRIDTQYF.

V gene TRBV7-9 combines with J gene TRBJ2-5; perhaps D is TRBD1 or TRBD2 (5 bases each). V lost 6 bases and J lost 2, with 25 bases in between. This CDR3 contains 18 residues. Germline V gene lookup returns CDR1 SEHNR and CDR2 FQNEAQ (reference sequence). The CDR3: CASRRASVGTLIQETQYF. CDR3 sequence (DNA): TGTGCCAGCAGGCGGGCTAGTGTCGGGACCCTCATACAAGAGACCCAGTACTTC.

This clonotype was counted ten times or more. The J gene is TRBJ2-7, the V gene TRBV7-9; a weak D match, TRBD1 (5 bases). Looked up from germline, CDR1 is SEHNR and CDR2 is FQNEAQ (reference sequence). This CDR3 has 14 residues. Between the trimmed V and J ends, which lost 3 bases and 6 bases, there was a span of 15 bases. DNA for the CDR3: TGTGCCAGCAGCTTGTCAGGGATCTTCGGCGAGCAGTACTTC. Translating it yields CASSLSGIFGEQYF.

This clonotype was observed many times. The V call is TRBV5-1, the J call TRBJ2-1; 11 bases fit TRBD2. CDR1 and CDR2 (germline): SGHRS, YFSETQ. The CDR3 loop spans 13 amino acids. With V trimmed by 7 bases and J by 10 bases, 7 bases remained unmatched. CDR3 bases: TGCGCCAGCGAACTAGCGGGAGAGGGGGAGCAGTTCTTC. It codes for CASELAGEGEQFF.

This clonotype was counted at least ten times. The chain is built from TRBV7-4 and TRBJ2-7, with TRBD2 identical over 7 bases. The CDR3 is made up of 15 amino acids. With 5 bases clipped from V and 3 bases from J, the junction kept 10 bases outside the gene matches. The germline V gene encodes CDR1 SGHVT and CDR2 SQSDAQ. The CDR3 DNA follows: TGTGCCAGCAGCCCCGGCGGGCGGGAGTACTACGAGCAGTACTTC. This encodes CASSPGGREYYEQYF. Supplemented by reference TRBV7-4 and TRBJ2-7, the full variable domain reads GAGVSQSPRYKVAKRGRDVALRCDSISGHVTLYWYRQTLGQGSEVLTYSQSDAQRDKSGRPSGRFSAERPERSVSTLKIQRTEQGDSAVYLCASSPGGREYYEQYFGPGTRLTVT.

This clonotype was recorded many times. The chain couples TRBV27 to TRBJ1-5; 7 nucleotides line up with TRBD1. The ends lost 7 bases at V and 3 bases at J; junction bases unmatched: 9. The CDR3 sequence is 15 residues long. Per germline, CDR1 MNHEY and CDR2 SMNVEV (reference sequence). The chain's CDR3 is CASKRQGQANQPQHF. The CDR3 nucleotides read TGTGCCAGCAAACGACAGGGACAAGCCAATCAGCCCCAGCATTTT.

This clonotype was recorded at least ten times. The chain links TRBV20-1 to TRBJ2-7, with 8 bases that match TRBD1. CDR3 size: 12 residues. Germline V gene lookup returns CDR1 DFQATT and CDR2 SNEGSKA (reference sequence). J was trimmed by 6 bases and V by 5 bases; bases with no gene match: 6. The CDR3: CSAHQGASEQYF. The CDR3 DNA is TGCAGTGCTCATCAGGGGGCATCCGAGCAGTACTTC.

V gene TRBV30 combines with J gene TRBJ2-2; tentatively, D is TRBD1 or TRBD2 (6 bases each). CDR1 and CDR2 from the germline V gene are GTSNPN and SVGIG (reference sequence). V was trimmed by 5 bases and J by 3 bases, leaving 16 bases between them. This CDR3 region has 15 residues. This CDR3 reads CAWDPRGRDTGELFF. CDR3 nucleotide sequence: TGTGCCTGGGACCCCCGGGGGCGAGACACCGGGGAGCTGTTTTTT.